Described below is a single T cell receptor (beta chain) sequence and its context. Its target is unknown. Primed by a sample-barcoded 5' primer and a J-beta primer mix, a second PCR proceeded for about 7 to 12 cycles. Every sample returned 2.5 million or more CDR3-containing paired-end reads. TCRdb independently ran MiXCR on the 5' RACE reads; one entry per CDR3 protein. This table holds a few hundred thousand distinct CDR3 sequences, over 45% found once. These data come from a study of blood T cells in healthy people across ages. General study results and limits: Long-lived donors had more naive CD4+ cells and higher diversity than aged donors.

The V segment lost 6 bases and the J segment 5 bases; nucleotides outside the gene matches: 18. The CDR3 loop spans 18 amino acids. The sequenced sample consisted of blood. This receptor was taken from a man aged 60 to 69 in good health. The chain joins TRBV12-3 or TRBV12-4 to TRBJ2-5; 10 nucleotides agree with TRBD2. In DNA, the CDR3 is TGTGCCAGCAGCCCCCAAAGCCGTCTAGCGGGGGAGGGCGAGACCCAGTACTTC. Translation gives CASSPQSRLAGEGETQYF.